Listed here are 29 T cell receptor beta chains from one sample, sequenced in a study of cytomegalovirus exposure and HLA in healthy donors. Primers included in the PCR were 60 Vbeta and 13 Jbeta primers. Here immunoSEQ multiplex PCR was the method, and the copy in TCRdb shows in-frame clones only, minus some. This sample's table reports roughly 34,000 clones. Sequenced: PBMCs. These receptors originate from a man aged 35-49 years in good health and CMV-seronegative.

The chain is built from TRBV4-2 and TRBJ2-3; the D gene is possibly TRBD2 (6 bases). The CDR3 contains 15 residues. Germline V CDR1 and CDR2: LGHNA, YNFKEQ. V shed 1 base and J shed 2 bases, with 10 bases lying between them. CDR3 sequence (DNA): TGTGCCAGCAGCCAAGGGGGCGGGATCACAGATACGCAGTATTTT. It translates to CASSQGGGITDTQYF.

This rearrangement joins TRBV29-1 to TRBJ1-1; perhaps TRBD1 as D (6 bases). V was cut by 0 bases and J by 4 bases, with 12 bases left in between. The CDR3 sequence is 14 residues long. The germline CDR1 and CDR2 sequences are SQVTM and ANQGSEA. The CDR3 loop reads CSVEDIIQGTEAFF. CDR3 bases: TGCAGCGTTGAAGATATAATACAGGGCACTGAAGCTTTCTTT.

The chain employs TRBV18 and TRBJ2-3; no clear D gene. Germline V CDR1 and CDR2: KGHSH, LQKENI. The CDR3 contains 12 residues. The ends were cut back, 2 bases at V and 8 bases at J, with 8 bases in the middle. CDR3 loop: CASSPGPSTQYF. The CDR3 DNA is TGTGCCAGCTCACCAGGGCCTTCTACGCAGTATTTT.

V and J are TRBV28 and TRBJ1-2; maybe TRBD1 (6 bases). The germline V and J ends were trimmed by 6 bases and 7 bases, with 15 bases remaining between them. This CDR3 spans 13 amino acids. The germline CDR1 and CDR2 sequences are MDHEN and SYDVKM. The chain's CDR3 is CASSLRGFGGYTF. The CDR3 region has the DNA TGTGCCAGCAGCCTCAGGGGATTTGGTGGCTACACCTTC.

The V call is TRBV6-1, the J call TRBJ2-7; 7 nucleotides match TRBD1. There are 15 residues in the CDR3. The germline V gene encodes CDR1 MNHNS and CDR2 SASEGT. Trimming at V came to 2 bases and at J to 2 bases, leaving 6 bases not matched to a gene. The CDR3 nucleotides are TGTGCCAGCAGTGAAATCAGGGGGACACCCTACGAGCAGTACTTC. Translation: CASSEIRGTPYEQYF.

The chain couples TRBV19 to TRBJ1-2, with a possible D match to TRBD1 (6 bases). Germline CDR1 reads LNHDA; CDR2 reads SQIVND (reference sequence). V shed 3 bases and J shed 7 bases, with 15 bases lying between them. The CDR3 totals 14 residues. The CDR3 region is CASSIWGQSSGYTF. The CDR3 nucleotides are TGTGCCAGTAGTATCTGGGGACAAAGTTCTGGCTACACCTTC.

The rearrangement links TRBV30 to TRBJ2-7, with D possibly being TRBD2 (6 bases). The CDR3 spans 15 residues. V was clipped by 0 bases and J by 0 bases, with 12 bases between them. CDR1 and CDR2 from the germline V gene are GTSNPN and SVGIG (reference sequence). CDR3 in DNA: TGTGCCTGGAGTGTAGGCGGGGCCGTCTCCTACGAGCAGTACTTC. Translating gives CAWSVGGAVSYEQYF.

The genes are TRBV14 and TRBJ2-7; 9 positions agree with TRBD1. Germline V CDR1 and CDR2: SGHDN, FVKESK. With V trimmed by 1 base and J by 0 bases, 16 bases remained unmatched. CDR3 length: 20 residues. CDR3 sequence reads: CASSQVPWTGDRGGSYEQYF. The CDR3 DNA reads TGTGCCAGCAGCCAAGTTCCCTGGACAGGGGATCGAGGAGGCTCCTACGAGCAGTACTTC.

V usage is TRBV5-1 and J usage is TRBJ2-1; 7 bases are shared with TRBD2. Germline V gene data show CDR1 as SGHRS and CDR2 as YFSETQ. This CDR3 spans 16 amino acids. The J segment lost 8 bases and the V segment lost 4 bases, leaving 15 bases of the junction unmatched. CDR3 amino acids: CASSIRIATGGDEQFF. Here the CDR3 DNA reads TGCGCCAGCAGCATCCGGATAGCTACGGGAGGTGATGAGCAGTTCTTC.

The gene calls are TRBV7-2 and TRBJ2-3, with TRBD1 matching 8 bases. Trimming at V came to 6 bases and at J to 8 bases, leaving 13 bases not matched to a gene. The CDR3 spans 15 residues. Germline V CDR1 and CDR2: SGHTA, FQGNSA. This CDR3 reads CASRPSGQVIATQYF. CDR3 coding DNA: TGTGCCAGCAGACCATCGGGACAGGTGATAGCTACGCAGTATTTT.

V is TRBV29-1 and J is TRBJ1-1; TRBD1 is a possible D gene (6 bases). The V end lost 4 bases, the J end lost 1 base, and 10 bases lay between the germline ends. The CDR3 contains 13 residues. CDR1 is SQVTM, CDR2 ANQGSEA, per germline. The CDR3: CSVVRTANTEAFF. The CDR3 nucleotides read TGCAGCGTTGTTCGGACAGCGAACACTGAAGCTTTCTTT.

The chain recombines TRBV7-9 with TRBJ2-7, with 8 nucleotides matching TRBD1. V was clipped by 5 bases and J by 2 bases; unmatched bases: 8. The length of the CDR3 is 15 residues. CDR1 SEHNR and CDR2 FQNEAQ come from the germline V gene (reference sequence). The CDR3 sequence: CASSQDRALTYEQYF. The CDR3 DNA reads as TGTGCCAGCAGCCAGGACAGGGCACTGACCTACGAGCAGTACTTC. Filled out from reference TRBV7-9 and TRBJ2-7, the complete variable domain reads DTGVSQNPRHKITKRGQNVTFRCDPISEHNRLYWYRQTLGQGPEFLTYFQNEAQLEKSRLLSDRFSAERPKGSFSTLEIQRTEQGDSAMYLCASSQDRALTYEQYFGPGTRLTVT.

The V and J genes are TRBV30 and TRBJ1-2; D not certain. Germline V CDR1 and CDR2: GTSNPN, SVGIG (reference sequence). The CDR3 length is 12 residues. The CDR3 nucleotides read TGTGCTTTCGGAGGGTACTCTTATGGCTACACCTTC. It specifies CAFGGYSYGYTF.

The chain couples TRBV25-1 to TRBJ2-1; D ambiguous. Germline loops: CDR1 MGHDK, CDR2 SYGVNS. With 1 base removed from V and 2 bases from J, the gap between germline ends came to 6 bases. The CDR3 runs 14 residues. The CDR3, as DNA: TGTGCCAGCAGTGAATCCCGAGCCTACAATGAGCAGTTCTTC. Translating gives CASSESRAYNEQFF.

The chain couples TRBV6-5 to TRBJ2-2; a possible D gene is TRBD2 (5 bases). The CDR3 contains 15 residues. V dropped 0 bases and J dropped 2 bases, with 7 bases sitting between them. Germline CDR1 is MNHEY and CDR2 is SVGAGI. This CDR3 is CASSYSTGNTGELFF. DNA of the CDR3: TGTGCCAGCAGTTACTCCACGGGAAACACCGGGGAGCTGTTTTTT.

The chain joins TRBV7-2 to TRBJ2-1, with 9 bases matching TRBD1. This CDR3 region has 15 residues. In germline, CDR1 is SGHTA, CDR2 FQGNSA. The V and J ends lost 3 bases and 2 bases, in that order; junction bases with no gene match: 2. The CDR3 spells CASSFGQGPYNEQFF. CDR3 in DNA: TGTGCCAGCAGCTTTGGACAGGGGCCCTACAATGAGCAGTTCTTC. The variable domain in full, with the rest retrieved from reference TRBV7-2 and TRBJ2-1, is GAGVSQSPSNKVTEKGKDVELRCDPISGHTALYWYRQSLGQGLEFLIYFQGNSAPDKSGLPSDRFSAERTGGSVSTLTIQRTQQEDSAVYLCASSFGQGPYNEQFFGPGTRLTVL.

V is TRBV19 and J is TRBJ2-7; weak D call: TRBD1 (7 bases). V lost 4 bases and J 2 bases, leaving 18 bases between the germline ends. Germline V lookup: CDR1 LNHDA, CDR2 SQIVND (reference sequence). CDR3 size: 16 residues. The CDR3 spells CASSTPGGSSAYEQYF. CDR3 DNA: TGTGCCAGTAGTACCCCAGGGGGGTCCAGCGCCTACGAGCAGTACTTC.

The chain employs TRBV4-3 and TRBJ2-3; D gene unclear. Looked up from germline, CDR1 is LGHNA and CDR2 is YSLEER. V lost 0 bases and J lost 2, with 9 bases in between. The CDR3 has 15 amino acids. The CDR3 region is CASSQDPYYTDTQYF. The CDR3 region has the DNA TGCGCCAGCAGCCAAGATCCTTACTACACAGATACGCAGTATTTT.

The chain recombines TRBV9 with TRBJ2-1; D is uncertain. Trimming took off 0 bases at V and 13 bases at J, with 11 bases between the two ends. CDR1 and CDR2 from the germline V gene are SGDLS and YYNGEE. This CDR3 is 12 amino acids long. The CDR3 sequence: CASSVGNSAQFF. CDR3 nucleotide sequence: TGTGCCAGCAGCGTAGGTAACAGTGCCCAGTTCTTC.

The rearrangement uses TRBV2 and TRBJ2-2; tentatively, D is TRBD2 (5 bases). CDR1 and CDR2 from the germline V gene are SNHLY and FYNNEI. The CDR3 consists of 13 residues. With 6 bases removed from V and 8 bases from J, the gap between germline ends came to 13 bases. The CDR3 nucleotides read TGTGCCAGCAGGACCGAAGCGGCTGGGGAGCTGTTTTTT. The encoded protein is CASRTEAAGELFF.

The V and J genes are TRBV7-2 and TRBJ2-3; TRBD2 matches 10 bases. Germline V lookup: CDR1 SGHTA, CDR2 FQGNSA. The V gene end was trimmed by 6 bases and the J gene end by 0 bases; junction bases not matched to a gene: 6. The CDR3 loop spans 16 amino acids. Here the CDR3 DNA reads TGTGCCAGCAGGAGGACTAGCGGTCCAAGCACAGATACGCAGTATTTT. Protein product: CASRRTSGPSTDTQYF.

The chain links TRBV6-1 to TRBJ1-5, with 7 bases that match TRBD1. Germline CDR1 reads MNHNS; CDR2 reads SASEGT. Trimming took 4 bases from V and 5 from J; bases not matched to a gene: 11. This CDR3 spans 16 amino acids. CDR3 coding DNA: TGTGCCAGCAGTGTTCCCGGGCAGGGGGGCCATCAGCCCCAGCATTTT. Encoded protein: CASSVPGQGGHQPQHF.

This rearrangement joins TRBV28 to TRBJ2-7; 7 nucleotides align to TRBD1. J lost 4 bases, V lost 10 bases, and 10 bases had no gene match. The V gene's germline CDR1 is MDHEN and CDR2 SYDVKM. The CDR3 loop spans 13 amino acids. For the CDR3, the DNA is TGTGCCACCTGTAGGGACAGTCCATACGAGCAGTACTTC. This encodes CATCRDSPYEQYF.

CDR3 protein: CASSFRGKDTQYF. DNA of the CDR3: TGTGCCAGCAGCTTTCGAGGTAAAGATACGCAGTATTTT. The chain employs TRBV7-2 and TRBJ2-3; no firm D call. The CDR3 loop spans 13 amino acids. Trimming took off 3 bases at V and 5 bases at J, with 9 bases between the two ends. Germline V gene data show CDR1 as SGHTA and CDR2 as FQGNSA.

The chain joins TRBV7-9 to TRBJ2-3; 8 positions match TRBD1. Germline trimming cut 1 base from V and 5 bases from J; bases unmatched to any gene: 8. This CDR3 spans 16 amino acids. Germline V lookup: CDR1 SEHNR, CDR2 FQNEAQ (reference sequence). CDR3 region: CASSLDLRGREDTQYF. The CDR3 nucleotides are TGTGCCAGCAGCTTAGATCTCAGGGGGCGCGAAGATACGCAGTATTTT.

The chain links TRBV25-1 to TRBJ1-1; 9 bases agree with TRBD1. V lost 9 bases and J lost 2; bases outside the gene matches: 4. The length of the CDR3 is 13 residues. Germline V gene sequence: CDR1 MGHDK, CDR2 SYGVNS. CDR3: CASMGQGNTEAFF. CDR3 DNA sequence: TGTGCCAGTATGGGACAGGGTAACACTGAAGCTTTCTTT.

The chain has TRBV6-5 and TRBJ2-5; the match to TRBD1 covers 12 bases. The DNA end favors TRBJ2-7, so the J call may be wrong. This CDR3 is built from 15 residues. Germline V lookup: CDR1 MNHEY, CDR2 SVGAGI. The CDR3 region is CASHRTGTGGNEQYF. The CDR3 coding sequence is TGTGCCAGCCATAGAACCGGGACAGGGGGCAACGAGCAGTACTTC.

This chain joins TRBV2 and TRBJ2-1; 7 bases line up with TRBD1. Germline V gives CDR1 SNHLY, CDR2 FYNNEI. CDR3 length equals 15 residues. V gave up 8 bases and J gave up 3 bases; unmatched junction bases: 10. The CDR3 nucleotides read TGTGCCAGCTGTAAACGGGCAGGGGGCTACAATGAGCAGTTCTTC. It yields the protein CASCKRAGGYNEQFF.

CDR3 amino acids: CASSLGQVVANEKLFF. The CDR3 DNA follows: TGTGCCAGCAGCTTGGGACAGGTGGTTGCTAATGAAAAACTGTTTTTT. The V gene is TRBV5-4, the J gene TRBJ1-4, with a tentative D call TRBD1 (6 bases). V lost 0 bases, J lost 3 bases, and 12 bases lay in between. Germline V CDR1 and CDR2: SGHNT, YYREEE (reference sequence). The CDR3 covers 16 residues.